A selection of T cell receptor beta chains follows, all from one sample in a study of blood T cell repertoires in COVID-19. Assay used: immunoSEQ multiplex PCR; TCRdb lists only in-frame clones, some missing. The table has nearly 45,000 clones, roughly 82% seen once. Material: peripheral blood. The receptor source for this set is a human donor in a cohort sampled during active COVID-19. The CDR3 runs from the conserved cysteine through the conserved F or W.

J	V	CDR3
TRBJ2-1	TRBV5-4	CASSPFGLAGSYNEQFF
TRBJ2-3	TRBV6-5	CASSPGTDTQYF
TRBJ2-1	TRBV10-1	CASSDGGRADEQFF
TRBJ1-1	TRBV18	CASSPSGTSRSEAFF
TRBJ2-7	TRBV29-1	CSVYGTGDSYEQYF
TRBJ2-5	TRBV5-4	CASSGRTGGQETQYF
TRBJ2-7	TRBV4-2	CASSQEGDSGGGLPYEQYF
TRBJ2-7	TRBV5-1	CASSLMTSGNEQYF
TRBJ2-3	TRBV28	CASSFETSALHIADTQYF
TRBJ1-1	TRBV18	CASSPAGSGTEAFF
TRBJ2-7	TRBV4-1	CASSLRTSGRPSSYEQYF
TRBJ2-5	TRBV10-3	CAISVSSEETQYF
TRBJ1-4	TRBV11-2	CASSPEGGSATNEKLFF
TRBJ2-2	TRBV13	CASSLTGATNTGELFF
TRBJ2-2	TRBV4-2	CASSPLKGEGTGELFF
TRBJ1-1	TRBV11-3	CASSLGGEGTEAFF
TRBJ1-1	TRBV11-2	CASSLNRVWAFF